This T cell receptor (beta chain) comes out of a study of long-term antiretroviral therapy in people with HIV. Broader study findings: Control repertoires displayed wider CDR3 length ranges than the HIV repertoires.

Worth noting for this clone: Its cognate antigen is unknown.

Samples were assayed with immunoSEQ v3.0 at survey level. Produced via immunoSEQ multiplex PCR; TCRdb's table is partial and in-frame only. The sample includes about 24,000 clones, around 95% seen only once; the top ten take around 2.2%. The germline gives CDR1 SGHNT, CDR2 YYREEE (reference sequence). CDR3 size: 16 residues. With 1 base clipped from V and 5 bases from J, the junction kept 7 bases outside the gene matches. The sequence was obtained from a woman aged 45-65 years with HIV. This chain connects TRBV5-4 to TRBJ2-1, with TRBD1 matching over 9 bases. This specimen consisted of unsorted PBMCs, obtained roughly 5 years after starting antiretroviral therapy. CDR3 protein: CASSLMGQGIDNEQFF. The CDR3 coding sequence is TGTGCCAGCAGCTTGATGGGACAGGGTATCGACAATGAGCAGTTCTTC.